This T cell receptor (beta chain) was profiled in a study of T-cell reconstitution after alpha-beta-depleted transplantation in children. It was with unique molecular identifiers that the TCRbeta library was prepared. TCRdb processed the PCR reads anew with MiXCR; each CDR3 protein has one entry. The repertoire holds 450,000 to 550,000 distinct CDR3 sequences, 10% to 12% seen once, with approximately 15% in the top ten. Per the germline V gene, CDR1 is DFQATT and CDR2 is SNEGSKA (reference sequence). The CDR3 is 13 residues long. The V end was cut by 2 bases, the J end by 3 bases, with 11 bases between.

Sequencing used PBMCs, mostly from graft donor cells, obtained 180 days after TCRalphabeta/CD19-depleted stem cell transplant. This TCR derives from a female patient aged 2-15 years who had a stem cell transplant for aplastic anemia, so the T cells may come from the graft donor. This sequence joins TRBV20-1 and TRBJ2-7; D tentatively fits TRBD1 or TRBD2 (5 bases each). Here the CDR3 reads CSARYPGRYEQYF. The DNA of the CDR3 is TGCAGTGCTAGATATCCGGGACGCTACGAGCAGTACTTC.